Listed below are T cell receptor beta chains from one sample, sequenced in a study of CD8 T cells in Susac syndrome. TCRdb re-analysed the immunoSEQ multiplex PCR reads in MiXCR, keeping a single row per CDR3 protein. This table holds 90,000 to 150,000 distinct CDR3 sequences, more than 85% found once. Sequencing was carried out using CD4+ T cells from PBMCs. These receptor sequences come from a human donor with multiple sclerosis. The CDR3 runs from the conserved cysteine through the conserved F or W.

cdr3_aa	v_call	j_call
CSSGGGTEAFF	TRBV20-1	TRBJ1-1
CSVLSGGAYNEQFF	TRBV20-1	TRBJ2-1
CATSFRTSTTVSF	TRBV15	TRBJ2-1
CASSQDPWARGLNTEAFF	TRBV3-1	TRBJ1-1
CASSPSGERVSEAFF	TRBV5-1	TRBJ1-1
CAWSGGEGETQYF	TRBV30	TRBJ2-5
CAIRTGETYEQYF	TRBV10-3	TRBJ2-7
CAWRATRFYGYTF	TRBV30	TRBJ1-2
CASSETDTYEQYF	TRBV13	TRBJ2-7
CASSEYSGTGSNYGYTF	TRBV25-1	TRBJ1-2
CASIPQQGARGYTF	TRBV27	TRBJ1-2
CASSLALSYNSPLHF	TRBV5-1	TRBJ1-6
CASSFSASGHTEAFF	TRBV7-3	TRBJ1-1
CATGRSDPGELFF	TRBV6-5	TRBJ2-2
CSARVGGGNTGELFF	TRBV20-1	TRBJ2-2
CASSPRQGLKFF	TRBV7-2	TRBJ2-1
CAWSGGTGEQFF	TRBV30	TRBJ2-1
CATRGGPGRDEKLFF	TRBV15	TRBJ1-4
CATSIGQGLGYTF	TRBV15	TRBJ1-2
CAWSNKGGTEAFF	TRBV30	TRBJ1-1
CASSERREGGYTF	TRBV25-1	TRBJ1-2
CASSAGSPAGQPQHF	TRBV9	TRBJ1-5
CASSLAGGANYGYTF	TRBV7-2	TRBJ1-2
CASSFWDRGGNEQFF	TRBV7-9	TRBJ2-1
CASSFRDYYNEQFF	TRBV5-1	TRBJ2-1
CATSDGQGVTYNEQFF	TRBV24-1	TRBJ2-1
CASRPRYSGYTF	TRBV5-5	TRBJ1-2
CASSQDPGQAYGYTF	TRBV4-1	TRBJ1-2
CASSPRQAYYGYTF	TRBV6-5	TRBJ1-2
CASSLWSSGSYEQYF	TRBV5-1	TRBJ2-7
CASSGDGPITDTQYF	TRBV5-1	TRBJ2-3
CASSTGPGRQETQYF	TRBV12-3/TRBV12-4	TRBJ2-5
CASSPGGDNEQFF	TRBV18	TRBJ2-1
CAWTVGSAYNEQFF	TRBV30	TRBJ2-1
CASSPGRPMHNEQFF	TRBV4-1	TRBJ2-1
CASASWAGTNTEAFF	TRBV25-1	TRBJ1-1
CASSWMSGLYQETQYF	TRBV5-6	TRBJ2-5
CASSQEGLSNTGELFF	TRBV4-1	TRBJ2-2
CSVHPSGGPDEQFF	TRBV29-1	TRBJ2-1
CASRDENFYGYTF	TRBV2	TRBJ1-2